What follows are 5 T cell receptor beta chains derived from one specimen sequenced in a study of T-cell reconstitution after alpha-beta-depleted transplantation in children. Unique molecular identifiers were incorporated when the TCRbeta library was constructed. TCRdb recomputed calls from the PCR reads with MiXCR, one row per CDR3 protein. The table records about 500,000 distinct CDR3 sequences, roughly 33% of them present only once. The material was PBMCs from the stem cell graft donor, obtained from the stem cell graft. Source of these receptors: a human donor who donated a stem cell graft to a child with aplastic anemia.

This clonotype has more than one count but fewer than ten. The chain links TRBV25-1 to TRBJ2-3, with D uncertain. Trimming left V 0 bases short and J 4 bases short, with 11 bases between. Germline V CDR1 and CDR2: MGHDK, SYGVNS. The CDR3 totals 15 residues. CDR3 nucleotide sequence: TGTGCCAGCAGTGAATACGGCAGAAGTCCAGATACGCAGTATTTT. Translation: CASSEYGRSPDTQYF.

The CDR3 spells CASSLWRASTDTQYF. In DNA form, the CDR3 reads TGCGCCAGCAGCCTTTGGCGGGCAAGCACAGATACGCAGTATTTT. J is TRBJ2-3 and V is TRBV4-3; D perhaps matches TRBD2 (5 bases). Germline V gene data show CDR1 as LGHNA and CDR2 as YSLEER. The V gene lost 4 bases and the J gene lost 0 bases, with 11 bases spanning the gap. The CDR3 runs 15 residues.

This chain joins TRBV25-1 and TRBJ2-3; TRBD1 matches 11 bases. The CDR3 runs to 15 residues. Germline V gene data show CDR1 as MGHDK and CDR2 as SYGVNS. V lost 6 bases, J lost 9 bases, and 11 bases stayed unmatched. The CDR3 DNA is TGTGCCAGCAGCCACCGGGACAGGGGGAGAGTAACGCAGTATTTT. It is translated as CASSHRDRGRVTQYF.

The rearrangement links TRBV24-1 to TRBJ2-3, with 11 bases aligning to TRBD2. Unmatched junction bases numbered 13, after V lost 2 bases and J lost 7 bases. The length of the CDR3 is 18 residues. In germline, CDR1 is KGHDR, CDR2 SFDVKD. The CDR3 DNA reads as TGTGCCACCAGTGATTCCACCGGGACTAGCGGTTTCTTTCATACGCAGTATTTT. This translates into CATSDSTGTSGFFHTQYF.

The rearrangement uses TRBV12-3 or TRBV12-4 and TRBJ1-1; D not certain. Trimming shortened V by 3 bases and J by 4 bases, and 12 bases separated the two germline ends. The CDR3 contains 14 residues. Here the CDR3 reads CASSFLAEVTEAFF. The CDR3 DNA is TGTGCCAGCAGTTTTCTCGCAGAGGTCACTGAAGCTTTCTTT.